The 4 T cell receptor beta chains listed next were all sequenced from one sample in a study of T cells after somatic rescue of genetic block. Some clones are missing from TCRdb's copy, which holds only in-frame ones; the method was immunoSEQ multiplex PCR. The sample includes about 67,000 clones, roughly nine tenths of them seen just once. The sequenced sample was peripheral blood mononuclear cells (PBMCs). The receptors come from a middle-aged man.

The CDR3 DNA sequence: TGTGCCACCGGACAGGGCCGCACAGATACGCAGTATTTT. Protein sequence: CATGQGRTDTQYF. V and J are TRBV10-3 and TRBJ2-3; 8 bases are shared with TRBD1. CDR3 length: 13 residues. With 10 bases clipped from V and 1 base from J, the junction kept 4 bases outside the gene matches. Germline values: CDR1 ENHRY, CDR2 SYGVKD.

The rearrangement uses TRBV5-1 and TRBJ2-7; D is uncertain. The germline CDR1 and CDR2 sequences are SGHRS and YFSETQ. The CDR3 has 14 residues. Deletions cut 1 base from V and 4 bases from J, with 12 bases between. The DNA of the CDR3 is TGCGCCAGCAGCTTGAAGGGCCAGGTGTACGAGCAGTACTTC. Encoded protein: CASSLKGQVYEQYF.

The chain couples TRBV18 to TRBJ2-6; 8 bases align to TRBD1. Germline V gene sequence: CDR1 KGHSH, CDR2 LQKENI. With V trimmed by 6 bases and J by 2 bases, 6 bases remained unmatched. This CDR3 spans 16 amino acids. CDR3 nucleotides: TGTGCCAGCTCGCCGGACAGGGTGGCTGGGGCCAACGTCCTGACTTTC. Its translation is CASSPDRVAGANVLTF.

CDR3 in amino acids: CASSYYRVFTEAFF. The DNA for the CDR3 is TGTGCCAGCAGTTATTACAGGGTTTTCACTGAAGCTTTCTTT. This chain connects TRBV6-6 to TRBJ1-1, with D maybe TRBD1 (6 bases). The CDR3 sequence is 14 residues long. Germline V lookup: CDR1 MNHNY, CDR2 SVGAGI (reference sequence). V dropped 3 bases and J dropped 4 bases, with 12 bases sitting between them.